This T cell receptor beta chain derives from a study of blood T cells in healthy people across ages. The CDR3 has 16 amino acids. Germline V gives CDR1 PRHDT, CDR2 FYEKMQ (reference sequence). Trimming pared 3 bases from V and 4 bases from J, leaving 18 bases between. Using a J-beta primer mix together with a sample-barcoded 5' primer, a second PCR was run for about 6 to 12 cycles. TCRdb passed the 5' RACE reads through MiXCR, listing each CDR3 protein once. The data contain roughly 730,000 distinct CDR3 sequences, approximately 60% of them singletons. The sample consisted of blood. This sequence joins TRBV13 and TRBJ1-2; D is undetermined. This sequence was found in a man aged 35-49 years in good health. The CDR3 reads CASSFFGSSILYGYTF. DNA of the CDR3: TGTGCCAGCAGCTTCTTCGGGTCCTCAATTCTCTATGGCTACACCTTC.